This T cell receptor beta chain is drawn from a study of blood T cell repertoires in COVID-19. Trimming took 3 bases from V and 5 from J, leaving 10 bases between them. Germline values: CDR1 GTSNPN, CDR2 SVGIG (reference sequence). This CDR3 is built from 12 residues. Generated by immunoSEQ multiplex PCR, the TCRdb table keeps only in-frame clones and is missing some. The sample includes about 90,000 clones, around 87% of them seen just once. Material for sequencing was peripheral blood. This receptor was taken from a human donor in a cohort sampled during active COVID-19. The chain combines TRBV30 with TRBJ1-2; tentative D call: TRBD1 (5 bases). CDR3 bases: TGTGCCTGGAGATTGACAGCGTATGGCTACACCTTC. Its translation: CAWRLTAYGYTF.